These 15 T cell receptor beta chains share one sample of origin, sequenced in a study of cytomegalovirus exposure and HLA in healthy donors. A multiplex PCR was run with 60 Vbeta primers and 13 Jbeta primers. TCRdb's copy holds only in-frame clones and misses some; the assay was immunoSEQ multiplex PCR. The sample records about 110,000 clones, about four fifths being singletons. The sequenced sample consisted of PBMCs. The source of these receptors is a woman aged 18-29 years in good health and CMV-seropositive.

The V and J genes are TRBV5-1 and TRBJ2-4; possible D gene TRBD2, 5 bases. The germline V gene has CDR1 SGHRS and CDR2 YFSETQ. Deletions cut 5 bases from V and 1 base from J, with 13 bases between. The CDR3 spans 15 residues. The CDR3 region is CASSDLSEAKNIQYF. CDR3 nucleotide sequence: TGCGCCAGCAGTGACCTTAGCGAGGCCAAAAACATTCAGTACTTC. The full variable domain, with the rest looked up from reference TRBV5-1 and TRBJ2-4, is KAGVTQTPRYLIKTRGQQVTLSCSPISGHRSVSWYQQTPGQGLQFLFEYFSETQRNKGNFPGRFSGRQFSNSRSEMNVSTLELGDSALYLCASSDLSEAKNIQYFGAGTRLSVL.

The rearrangement joins TRBV14 to TRBJ2-5; D is ambiguous. The CDR3 spans 12 residues. Germline lookup yields CDR1 SGHDN and CDR2 FVKESK. V shed 0 bases and J shed 7 bases, with 6 bases lying between them. CDR3: CASSQDRVTQYF. CDR3 nucleotide sequence: TGTGCCAGCAGCCAAGACCGAGTGACCCAGTACTTC.

The J gene is TRBJ2-1, the V gene TRBV4-2, with TRBD2 as a possible D gene (6 bases). V lost 0 bases and J 0 bases, leaving 12 bases between the germline ends. There are 17 residues in the CDR3. CDR1 and CDR2 from the germline V gene are LGHNA and YNFKEQ. CDR3 nucleotide sequence: TGTGCCAGCAGCCAAGACGGGCTAGCGAGCTCCTACAATGAGCAGTTCTTC. This codes for CASSQDGLASSYNEQFF.

J is TRBJ1-3 and V is TRBV14, with 7 nucleotides matching TRBD1. CDR1 is SGHDN, CDR2 FVKESK, per germline. There are 15 residues in the CDR3. Trimming took 4 bases from V and 3 from J; bases not matched to a gene: 6. The CDR3 is CASSLAGTDGNTIYF. The CDR3 DNA reads as TGTGCCAGCAGCCTTGCCGGGACAGATGGAAACACCATATATTTT.

The CDR3 nucleotides read TGTGCCAGCAGCTTCGCTAGCGGGGCAGAGACCCAGTACTTC. It yields the protein CASSFASGAETQYF. This chain joins TRBV7-2 and TRBJ2-5, with 9 nucleotides matching TRBD2. CDR3 length equals 14 residues. Trimming at V came to 3 bases and at J to 4 bases, leaving 3 bases not matched to a gene. The germline V gene has CDR1 SGHTA and CDR2 FQGNSA.

This sequence joins TRBV6-6 and TRBJ1-5; D perhaps matches TRBD1 (5 bases). Trimming removed 5 bases from V and 6 bases from J, with 17 bases in between. The germline V gene encodes CDR1 MNHNY and CDR2 SVGAGI (reference sequence). CDR3 length equals 15 residues. As DNA, the CDR3 is TGTGCCAGCAGTGTCGGGGGAGGGTACACTCAGCCCCAGCATTTT. It translates to CASSVGGGYTQPQHF.

The count of this clone is one. Its ends do not fully match the called genes, so a read error is possible. This chain uses TRBV13 with TRBJ1-2; tentative D call: TRBD1 (5 bases). Germline CDR1 PRHDT, CDR2 FYEKMQ (reference sequence). CDR3 length: 12 residues. DNA for the CDR3: TGTGCCAGCAGCTTAGGGCAGGGCCAGACGCCTTTC. Translated: CASSLGQGQTPF.

V usage is TRBV30 and J usage is TRBJ1-2; 8 nucleotides line up with TRBD1. V lost 3 bases to trimming and J lost 3 bases; unmatched junction nucleotides: 6. Germline CDR1 and CDR2: GTSNPN and SVGIG (reference sequence). This CDR3 has 14 amino acids. The chain's CDR3 is CAWSRDRKYYGYTF. The CDR3 bases are TGTGCCTGGAGCCGGGACAGGAAATACTATGGCTACACCTTC.

The chain couples TRBV5-4 to TRBJ2-6; D call uncertain. CDR1 and CDR2 (germline): SGHNT, YYREEE (reference sequence). The CDR3 contains 15 residues. The V end lost 1 base, the J end lost 2 bases, and 7 bases lay between the germline ends. In DNA form, the CDR3 reads TGTGCCAGCAGCTTGCGCGAGGCTGGGGCCAACGTCCTGACTTTC. The encoded protein is CASSLREAGANVLTF. The full variable domain, completed using reference TRBV5-4 and TRBJ2-6, is ETGVTQSPTHLIKTRGQQVTLRCSSQSGHNTVSWYQQALGQGPQFIFQYYREEENGRGNFPPRFSGLQFPNYSSELNVNALELDDSALYLCASSLREAGANVLTFGAGSRLTVL.

The J gene is TRBJ2-3, the V gene TRBV11-3; D is unclear. The CDR3 has 14 amino acids. The V gene's germline CDR1 is SGHNT and CDR2 YENEEA. The ends were cut back, 2 bases at V and 1 base at J, with 7 bases in the middle. The CDR3 region has the DNA TGTGCCAGCAGCTTAAGCCCGCGCACAGATACGCAGTATTTT. Its translation is CASSLSPRTDTQYF.

V usage is TRBV7-2 and J usage is TRBJ2-1, with 7 bases aligning to TRBD2. The ends lost 5 bases at V and 7 bases at J; junction bases unmatched: 11. CDR3 length: 15 residues. Germline assignment: CDR1 SGHTA and CDR2 FQGNSA. Here the CDR3 DNA reads TGTGCCAGCAGCCGTAGGGCGGGAGTCGGAAATGAGCAGTTCTTC. Translating it yields CASSRRAGVGNEQFF.

The rearrangement uses TRBV11-1 and TRBJ1-6, with a possible D match to TRBD1 (5 bases). The CDR3 contains 13 residues. V was trimmed by 5 bases and J by 13 bases, leaving 15 bases between them. CDR1 SGHAT and CDR2 FQDESV come from the germline V gene (reference sequence). The CDR3 region has the DNA TGTGCCAGCAGCATGGGGCAGGGTACCCCCCTCCACTTT. This encodes CASSMGQGTPLHF.

The V call is TRBV4-2, the J call TRBJ2-3; D not resolved. Germline CDR1 reads LGHNA; CDR2 reads YNFKEQ. The CDR3 is made up of 16 amino acids. V lost 1 base, J lost 0 bases, and 11 bases lay in between. The CDR3 is CASSQAVTSSTDTQYF. CDR3 nucleotide sequence: TGTGCCAGCAGCCAAGCTGTGACATCCAGCACAGATACGCAGTATTTT.

Turning to this clone: Other DNA sequences in the sample encode the same CDR3. V usage is TRBV6-5 and J usage is TRBJ1-1; 8 bases map to TRBD1. This CDR3 region has 14 residues. Trimming took 0 bases from V and 4 from J; bases not matched to a gene: 1. CDR1 MNHEY and CDR2 SVGAGI come from the germline V gene. The CDR3 nucleotides are TGTGCCAGCAGTTACTCCACAGGGGGCACTGAAGCTTTCTTT. Encoded protein: CASSYSTGGTEAFF.

The J gene is TRBJ2-1, the V gene TRBV9, with D possibly TRBD1 on 5 matching bases. CDR1 and CDR2 from the germline V gene are SGDLS and YYNGEE. The V and J ends lost 0 bases and 4 bases respectively, with 8 bases between them. This CDR3 is built from 14 residues. The CDR3 loop reads CASSVGNRYNEQFF. The CDR3 coding sequence is TGTGCCAGCAGCGTAGGAAACAGGTACAATGAGCAGTTCTTC.